A selection of T cell receptor beta chains follows, all from one sample in a study of blood T cell repertoires in COVID-19. Measured with immunoSEQ multiplex PCR; TCRdb has only the in-frame clones, and not every one. Of over 200,000 clones in the sample, 86% were seen once. The sequencing input was PBMCs or T cells enriched from blood (not recorded which). These receptors were taken from a woman aged 45 to 65 in a cohort exposed to, infected with or recovered from COVID-19 (not recorded which). Each CDR3 is given without its conserved first and last residue. The size field is filled for only some rows; it gives once, few, many or a size class.

V	size	J	CDR3
TRBV14	-	TRBJ2-7	ASSHWDNEQY
TRBV10-1	once	TRBJ2-1	ASSGGLAMAYNEQF
TRBV7-2	-	TRBJ2-1	ASSTWTSYEQF
TRBV9	-	TRBJ2-1	ASSVVGTNNEQF
TRBV19	-	TRBJ1-5	ASSIGTGQYEPQH
TRBV6-5	few	TRBJ1-1	ASFWETSRVTEAF
TRBV18	-	TRBJ1-2	ASSSDREGYT
TRBV6-5	once	TRBJ2-2	ASSYWASGTGELF
TRBV15	-	TRBJ1-1	ATTTNAQYTEAF
TRBV2	-	TRBJ1-1	ASGDRTNTEAF
TRBV5-1	-	TRBJ2-2	ASSLQELINTGELF
TRBV12-5	-	TRBJ2-2	ASGKTGVNTGELF
TRBV4-2	-	TRBJ2-3	ASSQDRSGGRHTQY
TRBV10-3	-	TRBJ1-2	AIARQGESGYT
TRBV11-2	once	TRBJ1-2	ASSPTGPSAYGYT
TRBV9	-	TRBJ1-2	ASTPMERNYGYT
TRBV11-2	-	TRBJ2-3	ASNEIKLLAGVVDTQY
TRBV6-2/TRBV6-3	-	TRBJ1-5	ASSMDRYNQPQH
TRBV25-1	few	TRBJ1-1	ASSEWGGTEAF
TRBV29-1	-	TRBJ1-1	SVEGSPNTEAF
TRBV18	few	TRBJ1-5	ASSYRDRNQPQH
TRBV24-1	-	TRBJ1-5	ATTLRGVNQPQH
TRBV24-1	-	TRBJ1-5	ATSDSRQIGQPQH
TRBV24-1	-	TRBJ1-1	ATSALGDTEAF
TRBV10-1	-	TRBJ2-3	ASSNRVLADTQY
TRBV4-2	-	TRBJ1-5	ASSRRTGGNQPQH
TRBV20-1	-	TRBJ2-3	SASPLAGATDTQY
TRBV18	once	TRBJ1-1	ASSSNRGDTEAF
TRBV14	once	TRBJ1-1	ASSPWRRPNTEAF
TRBV29-1	-	TRBJ1-2	SGGAGGYGYT
TRBV5-4	-	TRBJ1-2	ASSSRTGDDGYT
TRBV3-1/TRBV3-2	-	TRBJ1-2	ASSPRPRDRGNGYT
TRBV3-1/TRBV3-2	-	TRBJ2-2	ASSRLPGGNTGELF
TRBV19	-	TRBJ1-4	ASSAQGFEEKLF
TRBV28	-	TRBJ1-2	ASSFGQGHYGYT
TRBV28	-	TRBJ1-2	ASSSTGQLYGYT
TRBV5-1	-	TRBJ2-3	ASSRTAAGGPGDTQY
TRBV5-1	-	TRBJ1-1	ASSATTGGTGPTEAF
TRBV7-6	once	TRBJ2-5	ASSLYVGGTQY
TRBV24-1	few	TRBJ2-5	ATSEYSRTSLQETQY
TRBV4-3	-	TRBJ1-2	ASSQVPVYGYT
TRBV27	-	TRBJ2-7	ASSEPGLAGNEQY
TRBV18	-	TRBJ1-2	ASSPGEGQDFNYGYT
TRBV10-3	-	TRBJ1-2	AISEGQYGYT
TRBV6-5	-	TRBJ2-7	ASSYSQQGFYYEQY
TRBV7-8	-	TRBJ1-6	ASSPTAGGINSPLH
TRBV11-2	-	TRBJ1-6	ASSSRTGRSPLH
TRBV14	few	TRBJ2-7	ASSQDWDFPYEQY
TRBV5-8	-	TRBJ2-5	ASSFGSGGTLETQY
TRBV19	-	TRBJ2-7	ASSPREGVIYEQY
TRBV4-3	-	TRBJ1-5	ASSHDGQGDQPQH
TRBV19	-	TRBJ1-1	ASTPGGNTEAF
TRBV7-2	-	TRBJ1-2	ASISITGNYGYT
TRBV6-4	few	TRBJ2-3	ASSDSGRGPDTQY
TRBV3-1/TRBV3-2	-	TRBJ1-3	ASSEGARWASGNTIY
TRBV5-1	few	TRBJ2-7	ASSLEAGGRYEQY
TRBV6-5	-	TRBJ1-2	ASSYYIGANYGYT